The entry below describes one T cell receptor beta chain. Antigen unknown. In the sorted-subset replicate PCRs, around 200 ng DNA, some 30,000 T cell genomes, was used. The table came from immunoSEQ multiplex PCR; TCRdb's copy has only in-frame clones and leaves some out. The sample has 2 million to 2.5 million clones; just over 90% are singletons. This sample is drawn from a study of shared clonotypes between healthy human individuals. Across the whole study: Plates per donor: three CD4 naive, three CD4 memory, two CD8 naive, one CD8 memory.

The study, taken as a whole, reports: Clonotype sharing among donors was expected to depend on sequencing depth. Roughly 5% of naive CD4 clonotypes were common to a handful of donors.

CDR3 length equals 13 residues. Looked up from germline, CDR1 is MDHEN and CDR2 is SYDVKM. Deletions cut 7 bases from V and 0 bases from J, with 10 bases between. The TCR comes from a man between 18 and 35 years old in good health. Some clones in this sample may be carry-over from other donors' samples. The specimen sequenced was naive CD4+ T cells from PBMCs. Subset here: CD45RA+ positively selected. The chain combines TRBV28 with TRBJ2-7; D ambiguous. CDR3 loop: CASTPANSYEQYF. CDR3 bases: TGTGCCAGCACCCCGGCGAACTCCTACGAGCAGTACTTC.